This entry features one T cell receptor beta chain sequence. The target antigen is unknown. As processed by the authors: Differences in CDR3 between clinicopathological groups were drawn on to build a classifier intended to discriminate distant-metastatic papillary thyroid cancer patients. TCRdb used MiXCR to call clones anew from the PCR reads. The V and J calls, along with clone size, are taken from TCRdb and not from the paper's own processing. The sample yields about 9,900 clones, 9.5% to 13% seen once. The CDR3 is 14 residues long. CDR1 and CDR2 (germline): SGHVS, FQNEAQ. The sample originates from a study of metastatic and nonmetastatic thyroid tumors. At the level of the study: Patients with malignant and benign thyroid disease provided blood and tumor or nodule tissue, whose repertoires were compared.

Study-wide results and caveats: For both blood and tumor, malignant thyroid tumors reportedly showed significantly higher TCR beta diversity than benign nodules did.

Until they underwent thyroid surgery, no patient had received any treatment. The origin of this receptor is a female donor with papillary thyroid cancer or a benign thyroid nodule (not recorded which). Some clones in this sample may be carry-over from other donors' samples. What was sequenced was tumor tissue. This chain uses TRBV7-8 with TRBJ2-5, with 7 bases identical to TRBD2. The J call may be mistaken, given a closer DNA end match to TRBJ2-4. CDR3 in amino acids: CASSLGGGSHIQYF. The DNA of the CDR3 is TGTGCCAGCAGCTTAGGCGGCGGGAGTCACATTCAGTACTTC.